This T cell receptor (beta chain) comes out of a study of blood T cells in healthy people across ages. Germline assignment: CDR1 MDHEN and CDR2 SYDVKM. The ends lost 3 bases at V and 8 bases at J; junction bases unmatched: 8. The CDR3 loop spans 15 amino acids. Study results and caveats: Age showed a roughly linear inverse relationship with TCR beta diversity per million T cells.

The authors ran a second PCR of about 6 to 11 cycles using a sample-barcoded 5' primer and a J-beta primer mix. TCRdb called the 5' RACE reads again in MiXCR, with one record for every CDR3 protein. The data contain approximately 810,000 distinct CDR3 sequences, 29% of them seen just once; the ten biggest clones take up around 16%. For every donor, a draw yielded ten milliliters of peripheral blood. This clonotype was seen a handful of times. Its target is unknown. The sample taken for sequencing was blood. This TCR came from a woman aged 80 or over in good health. The chain employs TRBV28 and TRBJ1-2; 11 positions match TRBD1. CDR3: CASSFHGQGARGYTF. The DNA of the CDR3 is TGTGCCAGCAGTTTCCACGGACAGGGGGCGCGAGGCTACACCTTC.